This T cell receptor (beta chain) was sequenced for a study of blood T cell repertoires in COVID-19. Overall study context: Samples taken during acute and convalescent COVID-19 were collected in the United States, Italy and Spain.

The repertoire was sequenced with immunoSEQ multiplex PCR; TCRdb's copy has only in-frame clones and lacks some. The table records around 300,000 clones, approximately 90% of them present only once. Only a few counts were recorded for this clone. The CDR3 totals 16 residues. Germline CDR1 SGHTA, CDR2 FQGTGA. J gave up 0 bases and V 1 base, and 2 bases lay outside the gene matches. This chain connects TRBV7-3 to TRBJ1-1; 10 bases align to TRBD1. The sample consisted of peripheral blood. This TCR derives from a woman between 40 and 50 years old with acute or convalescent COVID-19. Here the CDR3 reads CASSLMGQGMNTEAFF. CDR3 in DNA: TGTGCCAGCAGCTTAATGGGACAGGGGATGAACACTGAAGCTTTCTTT.